This entry concerns a single T cell receptor beta chain. The sample's time point: pretreatment peripheral blood. These data come from a study of PD-L1 blockade in urothelial cancer. Profiling relied on immunoSEQ multiplex PCR, and the TCRdb table lists in-frame clones only, not all of them. The table has roughly 67,000 clones, 70% to 90% seen once; the top ten hold under 15%. CDR1 is SGHNT, CDR2 YENEEA, per germline. The V and J ends lost 5 bases and 8 bases respectively, with 18 bases between them. The CDR3 totals 15 residues. The chain combines TRBV11-3 with TRBJ1-4, with TRBD1 as a possible D gene (5 bases). This TCR was sampled from a man in his fifties or sixties with urothelial cancer. The starting material was PBMCs, obtained around atezolizumab (anti-PD-L1) treatment. The CDR3 reads CASSPRGGGEEKLFF. In nucleotides, the CDR3 is TGTGCCAGCAGCCCCCGGGGAGGAGGGGAAGAAAAACTGTTTTTT.